This passage covers 5 T cell receptor beta chains from one sample sequenced in a study of cytomegalovirus exposure and HLA in healthy donors. Vbeta (60) and Jbeta (13) primers were used in the PCR. The assay was immunoSEQ multiplex PCR, and TCRdb's table has in-frame clones only and misses some. Of about 130,000 clones listed, roughly 82% are singletons. The sample consisted of PBMCs. Every receptor here comes from a man under 40 in good health and CMV-seronegative.

This clone was recorded a few times. The CDR3: CASGGPGNYGYTF. For the CDR3, the DNA is TGCGCCAGCGGTGGGCCAGGGAACTATGGCTACACCTTC. This chain joins TRBV4-1 and TRBJ1-2, with a tentative D call TRBD1 (5 bases). CDR3 size: 13 residues. Germline V gene data show CDR1 as MGHRA and CDR2 as YSYEKL. V lost 8 bases and J lost 2, with 12 bases in between.

This chain joins TRBV30 and TRBJ1-2; 8 bases map to TRBD1. The CDR3 is 15 amino acids. The junction had 10 bases not matched to a gene; V was cut back by 2 bases and J by 5 bases. The germline CDR1 and CDR2 sequences are GTSNPN and SVGIG (reference sequence). The CDR3 nucleotides are TGTGCCTGGAGTCCAGGGGGCGCGGGACTATATGGCTACACCTTC. Translation gives CAWSPGGAGLYGYTF. The whole variable domain, filled in from reference TRBV30 and TRBJ1-2, reads SQTIHQWPATLVQPVGSPLSLECTVEGTSNPNLYWYRQAAGRGLQLLFYSVGIGQISSEVPQNLSASRPQDRQFILSSKKLLLSDSGFYLCAWSPGGAGLYGYTFGSGTRLTVV.

The chain is built from TRBV13 and TRBJ2-3, with a possible D match to TRBD2 (5 bases). The CDR3 contains 16 residues. From germline, CDR1 is PRHDT and CDR2 FYEKMQ (reference sequence). Trimming removed 0 bases from V and 1 base from J, with 11 bases in between. The CDR3 loop reads CASSLGGRAGTDTQYF. The DNA for the CDR3 is TGTGCCAGCAGCTTAGGCGGGCGGGCGGGCACAGATACGCAGTATTTT.

The chain carries TRBV5-1 and TRBJ2-3; a possible D gene is TRBD2 (7 bases). The V end was cut by 3 bases, the J end by 1 base, with 12 bases between. Germline V gene data show CDR1 as SGHRS and CDR2 as YFSETQ. The CDR3 loop spans 15 amino acids. The CDR3 coding sequence is TGCGCCAGCAGCTCGGGGGGCGCCGGCACAGATACGCAGTATTTT. Translated: CASSSGGAGTDTQYF.

The chain joins TRBV11-2 to TRBJ2-2, with D possibly being TRBD2 (5 bases). This CDR3 is 16 amino acids long. Trimming removed 2 bases at V and 4 bases at J, with 14 bases between. CDR1 is SGHAT, CDR2 FQNNGV, per germline. In nucleotides, the CDR3 is TGTGCCAGCAGCTTAATGGATGTAGGGAGCACCGGGGAGCTGTTTTTT. Its protein product is CASSLMDVGSTGELFF.